This note documents a single T cell receptor beta chain sequence. The specificity of this receptor is unknown. Base qualities are not provided; no much larger clone lies one nucleotide away. A second Seattle source provided samples from volunteer blood donors who had recovered from COVID-19. The collaborating institutions used their own protocols to collect whole blood in K2EDTA tubes. For TCRbeta analysis, collaborator samples were shipped as frozen whole blood, as isolated PBMCs, or as DNA extracted from either sample type. The immunoSEQ Assay, a bias-controlled multiplex PCR, was used to amplify TCRbeta CDR3 regions from genomic DNA. In the source study's methods: Within the assay, amplification of reference gene primers was used to estimate how many nucleated cells each sample contained. To quantify the absolute abundance of each unique TCRbeta CDR3 rearrangement, sequence reads were collapsed and filtered. For each sample, productive Simpson clonality was calculated as the square root of Simpson's diversity index over productive rearrangements. In TCRdb, the immuneACCESS table is reduced to in-frame sequences with V and J assigned. These tables do not hold every clone; where another copy was compared, an unresolved V gene accounts for under half, and the others remain unexplained. V and J calls and clone size are given by that table; D and trimming were obtained from the DNA. This sample comprises some 320,000 clones, approximately 87% of them detected only once. Approximately 7.8% of the sample comes from the top ten.

The sample belongs to a study of blood T cell repertoires in COVID-19 (dated by TCRdb to the early 2020s). Some background on the complete study: Collaborator samples came from the United States, Italy and Spain and covered acute and convalescent phases of COVID-19. The prospective study material was composed of cDNA or gDNA derived from T cells, B-cell-depleted T cells, or PBMCs. Subjects who had been exposed to COVID-19, were actively infected with it, or had recovered from it provided the deeply sampled blood TCRbeta repertoires that made up the dataset. The repertoires were made available in a free public database intended to serve as a resource for research on the immune response to SARS-CoV-2. Samples came from the ongoing ImmuneRACE study (first 160 participants) plus 1,254 subjects from 6 global collaborators. Nearly every sample came with metadata listing a de-identified subject ID, COVID-19 status, age in years and sex. Where HLA class I and class II types were available, the types were taken from metadata supplied by the sample provider, not from assay-based typing. Points the paper makes about the study in general: The quantity of clinical and demographic metadata differed by source and by participant and was supplied without curation.

The germline V gene yields LGHNA for CDR1 and YNFKEQ for CDR2. Trimming accounts for 4 bases at V and 4 bases at J, while the number of junction bases matched to no gene is 11. Reading from cysteine to phenylalanine, the CDR3 counts 18 amino acids. Left in the record is the CDR3 DNA by itself, 54 bases read in frame from the first base. The origin of this receptor is a woman between 45 and 60 years old who had recovered from COVID-19. The sequence joins TRBV4-2 to TRBJ2-1, with 12 bases matching TRBD2. Sequences were obtained from peripheral blood. The DNA sequence is TGTGCCAGCAGCCCTCACGGCGGGCTAGCGGGAGGGTACAATGAGCAGTTCTTC. Translated, this gives CASSPHGGLAGGYNEQFF.